The clone carrying this T cell receptor (beta chain) appeared many times. The team produced cDNA through 5'RACE using 10-nucleotide random UMIs. TCRdb re-derived calls from the 5' RACE reads in MiXCR, one entry per CDR3 protein. The repertoire has tens of thousands of distinct CDR3 sequences, 3% to 4% of them found once; the top ten carry roughly 2%. The data belong to a study of neurological immune-mediated disorders. CDR3 length equals 13 residues. V shed 4 bases and J shed 0 bases, with 10 bases lying between them. Germline V gives CDR1 SQVTM, CDR2 ANQGSEA. Specimen: CD4+ T cells from blood. This receptor was obtained from a woman in her thirties or forties with multiple sclerosis. The rearrangement links TRBV29-1 to TRBJ2-7; no clear D gene. The CDR3 DNA reads as TGCAGCGTTGTGGACCCGAGCTCCTACGAGCAGTACTTC. It translates to CSVVDPSSYEQYF.